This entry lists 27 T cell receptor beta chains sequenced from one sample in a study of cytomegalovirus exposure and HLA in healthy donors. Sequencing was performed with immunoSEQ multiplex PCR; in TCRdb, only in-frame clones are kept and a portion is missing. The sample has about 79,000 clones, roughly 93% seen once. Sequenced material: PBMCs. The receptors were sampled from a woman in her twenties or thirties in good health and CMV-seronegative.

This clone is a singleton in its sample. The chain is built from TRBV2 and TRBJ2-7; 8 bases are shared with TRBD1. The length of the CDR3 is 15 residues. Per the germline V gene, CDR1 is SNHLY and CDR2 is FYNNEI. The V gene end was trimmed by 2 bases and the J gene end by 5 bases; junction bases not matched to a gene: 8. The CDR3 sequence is CASSEIGQGANEQYF. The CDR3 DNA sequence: TGTGCCAGCAGTGAAATCGGGCAGGGGGCAAACGAGCAGTACTTC.

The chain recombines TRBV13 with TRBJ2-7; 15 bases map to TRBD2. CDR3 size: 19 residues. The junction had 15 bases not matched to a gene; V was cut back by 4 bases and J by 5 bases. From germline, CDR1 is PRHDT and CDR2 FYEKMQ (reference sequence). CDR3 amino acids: CASSSTGLAGGQMLDEQYF. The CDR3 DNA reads TGTGCCAGCAGCTCGACGGGACTAGCGGGGGGACAAATGTTGGACGAGCAGTACTTC. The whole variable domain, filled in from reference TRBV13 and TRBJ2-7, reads AAGVIQSPRHLIKEKRETATLKCYPIPRHDTVYWYQQGPGQDPQFLISFYEKMQSDKGSIPDRFSAQQFSDYHSELNMSSLELGDSALYFCASSSTGLAGGQMLDEQYFGPGTRLTVT.

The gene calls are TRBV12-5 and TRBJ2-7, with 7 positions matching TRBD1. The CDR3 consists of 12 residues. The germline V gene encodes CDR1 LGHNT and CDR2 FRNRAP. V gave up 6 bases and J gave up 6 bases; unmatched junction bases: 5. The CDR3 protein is CASGRDSREQYF. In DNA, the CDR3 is TGTGCTAGTGGCCGGGACAGCCGCGAGCAGTACTTC.

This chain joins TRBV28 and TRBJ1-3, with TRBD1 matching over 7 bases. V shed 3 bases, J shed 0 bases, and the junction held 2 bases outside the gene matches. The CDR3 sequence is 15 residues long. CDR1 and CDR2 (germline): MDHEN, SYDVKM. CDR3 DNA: TGTGCCAGCAGTTTTACAGGGGTCTCTGGAAACACCATATATTTT. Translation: CASSFTGVSGNTIYF.

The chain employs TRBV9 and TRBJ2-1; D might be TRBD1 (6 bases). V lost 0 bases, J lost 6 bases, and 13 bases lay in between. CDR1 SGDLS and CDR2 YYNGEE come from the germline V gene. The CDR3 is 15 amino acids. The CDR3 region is CASSVVGAPINEQFF. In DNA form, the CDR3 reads TGTGCCAGCAGCGTAGTGGGGGCTCCAATCAATGAGCAGTTCTTC.

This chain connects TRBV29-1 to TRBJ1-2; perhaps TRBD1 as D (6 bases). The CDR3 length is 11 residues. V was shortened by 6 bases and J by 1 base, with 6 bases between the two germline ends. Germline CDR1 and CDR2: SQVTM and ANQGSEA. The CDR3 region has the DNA TGCAGCGTACAGGGTAACTATGGCTACACCTTC. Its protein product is CSVQGNYGYTF.

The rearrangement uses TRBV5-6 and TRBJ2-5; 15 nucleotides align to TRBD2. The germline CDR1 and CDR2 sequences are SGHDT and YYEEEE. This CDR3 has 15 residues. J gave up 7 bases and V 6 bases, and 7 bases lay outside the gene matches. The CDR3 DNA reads TGTGCCAGCACCAGGACTAGCGGGGGGGTCAGGACCCAGTACTTC. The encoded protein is CASTRTSGGVRTQYF.

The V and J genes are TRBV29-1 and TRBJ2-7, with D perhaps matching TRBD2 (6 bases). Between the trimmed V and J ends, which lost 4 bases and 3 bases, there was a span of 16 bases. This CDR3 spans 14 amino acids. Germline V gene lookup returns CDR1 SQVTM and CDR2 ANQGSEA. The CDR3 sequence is CSVVRAGNRYEQYF. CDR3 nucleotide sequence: TGCAGCGTTGTTCGGGCGGGGAACCGCTACGAGCAGTACTTC.

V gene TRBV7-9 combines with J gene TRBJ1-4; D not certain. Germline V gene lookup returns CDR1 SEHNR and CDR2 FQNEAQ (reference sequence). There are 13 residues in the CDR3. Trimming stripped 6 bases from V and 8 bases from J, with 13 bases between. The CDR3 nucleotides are TGTGCCAGCAGTCAAGCGGGAGGGGAAAAACTGTTTTTT. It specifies CASSQAGGEKLFF.

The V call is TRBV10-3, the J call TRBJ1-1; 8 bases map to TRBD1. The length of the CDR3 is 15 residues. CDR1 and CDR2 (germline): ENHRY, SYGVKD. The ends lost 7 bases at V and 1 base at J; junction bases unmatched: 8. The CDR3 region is CAIKGGTGWNTEAFF. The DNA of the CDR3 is TGTGCCATCAAAGGTGGGACAGGTTGGAACACTGAAGCTTTCTTT.

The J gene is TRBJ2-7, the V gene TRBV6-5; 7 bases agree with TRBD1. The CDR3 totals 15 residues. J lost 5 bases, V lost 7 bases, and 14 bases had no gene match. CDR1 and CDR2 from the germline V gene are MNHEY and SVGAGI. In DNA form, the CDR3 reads TGTGCCAGCAACGCCCTGGCAGGGGGACGGAACGAGCAGTACTTC. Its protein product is CASNALAGGRNEQYF.

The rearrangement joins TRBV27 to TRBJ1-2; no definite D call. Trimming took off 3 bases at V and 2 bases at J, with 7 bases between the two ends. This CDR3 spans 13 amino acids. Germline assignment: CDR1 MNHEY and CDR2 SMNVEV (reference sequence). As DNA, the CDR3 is TGTGCCAGCAGTTTTGGGCAGAACTATGGCTACACCTTC. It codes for CASSFGQNYGYTF.

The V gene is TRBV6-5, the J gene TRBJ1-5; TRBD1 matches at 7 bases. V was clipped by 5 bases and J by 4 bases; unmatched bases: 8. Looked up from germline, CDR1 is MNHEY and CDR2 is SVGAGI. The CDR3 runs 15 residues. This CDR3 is CASSALRTGNQPQHF. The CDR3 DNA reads TGTGCCAGCAGTGCCCTCCGGACAGGAAATCAGCCCCAGCATTTT.

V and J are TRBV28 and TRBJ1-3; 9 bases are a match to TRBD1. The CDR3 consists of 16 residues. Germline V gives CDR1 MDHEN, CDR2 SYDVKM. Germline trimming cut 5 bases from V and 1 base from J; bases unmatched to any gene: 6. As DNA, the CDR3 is TGTGCCAGCAGTGCCCCCGGGACAGGGTCTGGAAACACCATATATTTT. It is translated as CASSAPGTGSGNTIYF.

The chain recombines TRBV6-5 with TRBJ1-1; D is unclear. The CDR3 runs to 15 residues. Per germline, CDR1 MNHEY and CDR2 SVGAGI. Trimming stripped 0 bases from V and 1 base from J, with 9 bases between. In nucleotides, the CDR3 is TGTGCCAGCAGTTACTCGATTGCAGAGAACACTGAAGCTTTCTTT. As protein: CASSYSIAENTEAFF.

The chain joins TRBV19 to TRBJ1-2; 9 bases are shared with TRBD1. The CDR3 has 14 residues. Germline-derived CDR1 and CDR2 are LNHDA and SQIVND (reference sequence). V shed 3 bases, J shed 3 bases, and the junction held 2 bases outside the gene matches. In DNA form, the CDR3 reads TGTGCCAGTAGTATGAGGACAGGGGACTATGGCTACACCTTC. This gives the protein CASSMRTGDYGYTF.

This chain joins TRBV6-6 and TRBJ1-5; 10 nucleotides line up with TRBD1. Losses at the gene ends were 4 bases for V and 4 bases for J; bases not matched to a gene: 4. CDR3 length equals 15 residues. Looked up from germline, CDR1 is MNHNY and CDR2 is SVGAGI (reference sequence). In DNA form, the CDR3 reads TGTGCCAGCAGTTCGACAGGGGGCTCGAATCAGCCCCAGCATTTT. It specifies CASSSTGGSNQPQHF.

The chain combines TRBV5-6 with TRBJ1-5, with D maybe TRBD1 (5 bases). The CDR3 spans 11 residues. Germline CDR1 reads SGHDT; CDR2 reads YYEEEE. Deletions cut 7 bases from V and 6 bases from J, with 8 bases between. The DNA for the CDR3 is TGTGCCAGCCGAAGGGGTCAGCCCCAGCATTTT. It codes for CASRRGQPQHF.

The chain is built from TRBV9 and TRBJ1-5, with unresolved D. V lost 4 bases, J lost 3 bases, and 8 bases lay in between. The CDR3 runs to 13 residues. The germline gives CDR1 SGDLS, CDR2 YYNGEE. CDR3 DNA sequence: TGTGCCAGCAGCCCGGAGGACAATCAGCCCCAGCATTTT. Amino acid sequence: CASSPEDNQPQHF.

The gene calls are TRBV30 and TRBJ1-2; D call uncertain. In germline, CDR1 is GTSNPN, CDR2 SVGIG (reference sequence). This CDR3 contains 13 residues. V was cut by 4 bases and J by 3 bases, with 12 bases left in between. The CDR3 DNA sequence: TGTGCCTGGACCCCCCCGGGGTACTATGGCTACACCTTC. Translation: CAWTPPGYYGYTF.

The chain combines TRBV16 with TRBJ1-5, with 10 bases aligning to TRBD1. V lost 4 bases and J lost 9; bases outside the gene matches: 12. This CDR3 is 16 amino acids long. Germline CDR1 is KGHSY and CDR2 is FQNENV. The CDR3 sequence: CASSLLGDRGQGPQHF. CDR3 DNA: TGTGCCAGCAGCCTTCTGGGCGACAGGGGGCAGGGGCCCCAGCATTTT.

CDR3 amino acids: CASSLERLVGTDTQYF. The CDR3 coding sequence is TGTGCCAGCAGCTTAGAACGTCTAGTTGGCACAGATACGCAGTATTTT. The V and J genes are TRBV11-2 and TRBJ2-3; unclear D gene. V was trimmed by 0 bases and J by 1 base, leaving 11 bases between them. This CDR3 comprises 16 residues. Germline CDR1 and CDR2: SGHAT and FQNNGV.

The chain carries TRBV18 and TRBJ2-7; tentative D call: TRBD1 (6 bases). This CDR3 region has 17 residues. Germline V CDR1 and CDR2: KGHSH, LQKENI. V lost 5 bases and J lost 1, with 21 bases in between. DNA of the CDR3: TGTGCCAGCTCATTCCGACAGGCAGCAGTTGGTTCCTACGAGCAGTACTTC. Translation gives CASSFRQAAVGSYEQYF. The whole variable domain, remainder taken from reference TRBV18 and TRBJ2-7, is NAGVMQNPRHLVRRRGQEARLRCSPMKGHSHVYWYRQLPEEGLKFMVYLQKENIIDESGMPKERFSAEFPKEGPSILRIQQVVRGDSAAYFCASSFRQAAVGSYEQYFGPGTRLTVT.

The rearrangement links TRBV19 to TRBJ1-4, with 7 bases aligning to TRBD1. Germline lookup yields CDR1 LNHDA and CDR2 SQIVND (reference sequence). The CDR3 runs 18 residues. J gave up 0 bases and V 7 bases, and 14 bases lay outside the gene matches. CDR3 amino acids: CASIPSRGTAPTNEKLFF. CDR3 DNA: TGTGCCAGTATCCCTTCTCGGGGGACAGCCCCAACTAATGAAAAACTGTTTTTT.

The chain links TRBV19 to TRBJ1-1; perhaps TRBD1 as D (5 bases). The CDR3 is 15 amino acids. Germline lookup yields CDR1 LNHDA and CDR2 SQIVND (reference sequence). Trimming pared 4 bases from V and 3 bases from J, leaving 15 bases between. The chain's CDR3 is CASSTLTVRHTEAFF. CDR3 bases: TGTGCCAGTAGTACCCTGACAGTTAGGCACACTGAAGCTTTCTTT.

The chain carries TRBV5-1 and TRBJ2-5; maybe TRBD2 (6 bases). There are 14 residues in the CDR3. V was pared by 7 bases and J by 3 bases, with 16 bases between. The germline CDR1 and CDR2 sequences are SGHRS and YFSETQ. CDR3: CASDHGTGKETQYF. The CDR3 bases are TGCGCCAGCGACCACGGGACTGGAAAAGAGACCCAGTACTTC.

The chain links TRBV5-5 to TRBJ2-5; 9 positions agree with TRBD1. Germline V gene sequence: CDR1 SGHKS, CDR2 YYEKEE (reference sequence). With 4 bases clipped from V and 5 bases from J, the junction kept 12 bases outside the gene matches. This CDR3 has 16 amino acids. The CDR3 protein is CASSHKTGGLGETQYF. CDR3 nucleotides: TGTGCCAGCAGCCACAAGACAGGGGGGTTAGGGGAGACCCAGTACTTC.